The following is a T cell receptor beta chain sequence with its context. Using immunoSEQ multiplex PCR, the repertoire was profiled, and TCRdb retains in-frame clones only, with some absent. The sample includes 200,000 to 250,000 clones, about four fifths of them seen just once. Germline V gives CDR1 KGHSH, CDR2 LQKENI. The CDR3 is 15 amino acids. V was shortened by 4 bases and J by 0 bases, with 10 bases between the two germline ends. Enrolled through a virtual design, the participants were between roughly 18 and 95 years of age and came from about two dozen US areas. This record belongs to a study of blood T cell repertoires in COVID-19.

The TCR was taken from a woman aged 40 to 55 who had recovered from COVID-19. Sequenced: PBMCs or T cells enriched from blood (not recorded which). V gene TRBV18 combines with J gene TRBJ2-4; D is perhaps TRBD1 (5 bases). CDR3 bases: TGTGCCAGCTCACAGACAGTACTAGCCAAAAACATTCAGTACTTC. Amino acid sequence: CASSQTVLAKNIQYF.